This T cell receptor beta chain was identified in a study of T-cell reconstitution after alpha-beta-depleted transplantation in children. Findings of the study overall: One year post-transplant, T-cell counts and diversity were largely derived from T cells produced anew. Approximately two months post-transplant, alpha-beta T cells reportedly originated from several hundred expanded graft clones. Certain patients had high TCRbeta diversity at day 60, and it came from recipient T cells and thymic progenitors that survived.

As it was prepared, the TCRbeta library received unique molecular identifiers. Each CDR3 protein gets one entry after TCRdb re-called the PCR reads with MiXCR. Here the sample spans roughly 100,000 distinct CDR3 sequences, over 6% being singletons. Trimming cost V 5 bases and J 0 bases; bases outside gene matches: 13. Germline V lookup: CDR1 DFQATT, CDR2 SNEGSKA (reference sequence). The CDR3 has 17 residues. In its sample, this clonotype was seen a few times. The antigen is not known. Sequencing was performed on PBMCs, taken before TCRalphabeta/CD19-depleted stem cell transplant. The source is a boy younger than 10 with acute lymphoblastic leukemia, due to receive a stem cell transplant. The genes are TRBV20-1 and TRBJ2-1, with TRBD1 identical over 7 bases. The CDR3, as DNA: TGCAGTGCTCGTAGGACAGGCGACGCAAGCTCCTACAATGAGCAGTTCTTC. Protein product: CSARRTGDASSYNEQFF.